The rows below give T cell receptor beta chains drawn from one sample of a study of T cells in Graves' hyperthyroidism and ophthalmopathy. Via MiXCR, TCRdb re-called the multiplex PCR reads, giving one row per CDR3 protein. This sample has hundreds of thousands of distinct CDR3 sequences, with 14% found just once. The specimen was blood. The receptor source for this set is a woman under 40 with Graves' hyperthyroidism. CDR3s include the opening cysteine and the closing phenylalanine or tryptophan. A D gene is named only where the DNA matches it firmly. Clone size is not always given. Where it is, it says once, few, many or a class for expanded clones.

CASSPTSGSTYEQYF	TGTGCCAGCAGCCCAACTAGCGGGAGTACGTACGAGCAGTACTTC	TRBD2	-	TRBJ2-7	TRBV2
CSASPGQGETQYF	TGCAGTGCTTCTCCGGGACAGGGCGAGACCCAGTACTTC	TRBD1	many	TRBJ2-5	TRBV20-1
CSARGYQAYEQYF	TGCAGTGCTAGGGGCTATCAAGCCTACGAGCAGTACTTC	-	-	TRBJ2-7	TRBV20-1
CASSSFDRGRGYTF	TGTGCCAGCAGCTCTTTTGACAGGGGGCGCGGCTACACCTTC	TRBD1	few	TRBJ1-2	TRBV3-1
CIETGTEYEQYF	TGTATTGAAACCGGGACAGAGTACGAGCAGTACTTC	TRBD1	-	TRBJ2-7	TRBV25-1
CATRDTKEYEQYF	TGTGCCACCAGAGACACAAAGGAGTACGAGCAGTACTTC	-	few	TRBJ2-7	TRBV14
CAWSVVGRRYGYTF	TGTGCCTGGAGTGTAGTCGGAAGAAGGTATGGCTACACCTTC	-	many	TRBJ1-2	TRBV30
CATSRGGGSGDTQYF	TGTGCCACCAGCCGCGGAGGCGGGAGTGGGGATACGCAGTATTTT	TRBD2	-	TRBJ2-3	TRBV24-1
CASSPNRANTEAFF	TGTGCCAGCAGCCCCAACAGGGCGAACACTGAAGCTTTCTTT	-	many	TRBJ1-1	TRBV3-1
CASSSIGDTVLTTNEKLFF	TGTGCCAGCAGTTCCATAGGGGACACCGTACTAACAACTAATGAAAAACTGTTTTTT	-	-	TRBJ1-4	TRBV28
CASSEDSNTGELFF	TGTGCCAGCAGCGAGGACAGTAACACCGGGGAGCTGTTTTTT	-	many	TRBJ2-2	TRBV2
CASSSRQTLNTEAFF	TGTGCCAGCAGTTCACGACAGACTTTGAACACTGAAGCTTTCTTT	-	many	TRBJ1-1	TRBV28
CASSPYPRDRGNEQFF	TGTGCCAGCAGTCCATACCCCCGGGACAGGGGTAATGAGCAGTTCTTC	TRBD1	many	TRBJ2-1	TRBV28
CASSVGPLNEKLFF	TGTGCCAGCAGCGTAGGGCCGCTTAATGAAAAACTGTTTTTT	-	-	TRBJ1-4	TRBV9
CASGTTGASTRNHRVGTDTQYF	TGCGCCAGCGGGACCACAGGGGCATCGACTAGGAACCACCGAGTGGGCACAGATACGCAGTATTTT	-	few	TRBJ2-3	TRBV5-1
CASSQGFITNTEAFF	TGCGCCAGCAGCCAAGGATTCATTACGAACACTGAAGCTTTCTTT	-	few	TRBJ1-1	TRBV4-1
CASSAEIISGANVLTF	TGCGCCAGCTCGGCAGAAATTATCTCTGGGGCCAACGTCCTGACTTTC	-	few	TRBJ2-6	TRBV5-1
CASSALLAGEYDTGELFF	TGTGCCAGCAGCGCTCTCCTAGCGGGAGAGTATGACACCGGGGAGCTGTTTTTT	TRBD2	few	TRBJ2-2	TRBV5-6
CASSRGGRVNQETQYF	TGTGCCAGCAGCAGGGGGGGGCGGGTGAACCAAGAGACCCAGTACTTC	-	many	TRBJ2-5	TRBV6-1
CASSLGWQQNTEAFF	TGTGCCAGCAGCTTGGGATGGCAGCAGAACACTGAAGCTTTCTTT	-	-	TRBJ1-1	TRBV5-4
CASSLFRGPSNTGELFF	TGTGCCAGCAGCTTATTCCGGGGCCCCTCGAACACCGGGGAGCTGTTTTTT	-	many	TRBJ2-2	TRBV7-8
CSARQGYGYTF	TGCAGCGCCCGACAGGGTTATGGCTACACCTTC	TRBD1	many	TRBJ1-2	TRBV20-1
CASSQEDGAQGQPQHF	TGTGCCAGCAGCCAAGAAGATGGCGCGCAGGGCCAGCCCCAGCATTTT	-	-	TRBJ1-5	TRBV4-2
CSARSGENGYNEQFF	TGCAGTGCTAGAAGTGGAGAGAATGGCTACAATGAGCAGTTCTTC	-	few	TRBJ2-1	TRBV20-1
CASSWGVETQYF	TGTGCCAGCAGCTGGGGAGTGGAGACCCAGTACTTC	-	many	TRBJ2-5	TRBV11-1
CASKKAAGAHEQYF	TGTGCCAGCAAAAAGGCGGCGGGAGCCCACGAGCAGTACTTC	TRBD2	many	TRBJ2-7	TRBV16
CSASAGGTRYSNQPQHF	TGCAGTGCTTCTGCAGGGGGTACCCGGTATAGCAATCAGCCCCAGCATTTT	TRBD1	-	TRBJ1-5	TRBV20-1
CASSLGPGDTQYF	TGTGCCAGCAGCTTAGGTCCGGGAGATACGCAGTATTTT	-	-	TRBJ2-3	TRBV7-2
CSARSRGVSYEQYF	TGCAGTGCTAGATCGCGGGGTGTCTCCTACGAGCAGTACTTC	-	-	TRBJ2-7	TRBV20-1
CASSHATSGRDTQYF	TGTGCCAGCAGCCACGCGACTAGCGGGAGGGATACGCAGTATTTT	TRBD2	many	TRBJ2-3	TRBV6-1
CASSRDRDYNEQFF	TGTGCCAGCAGTCGAGACAGAGACTACAATGAGCAGTTCTTC	-	few	TRBJ2-1	TRBV12-3/TRBV12-4
CASSLSPRGDSTDTQYF	TGTGCCAGCAGTTTGAGCCCCCGAGGGGACAGCACAGATACGCAGTATTTT	-	many	TRBJ2-3	TRBV28
CASSLSAVSSYEQYF	TGTGCCAGCAGCTTGAGTGCGGTGAGCTCCTACGAGCAGTACTTC	-	-	TRBJ2-7	TRBV5-5